This T cell receptor (beta chain) was identified during a study of cytomegalovirus exposure and HLA in healthy donors. Looking at the study overall: A data release that came early held roughly 80 million unique TCRs from HLA-typed donors. Notes on the study in general: A later analysis reported that several of the most significant clusters appeared to be linked to common viral pathogens, among them Epstein-Barr virus. Segments of the TCR beta V type were, in most cases, productive about 87% or about 30% of the time in an earlier analysis.

A remark on this clone: Its target is unknown.

Donors sampled were nominally healthy, though unrecorded immune exposures were likely. This CDR3 region has 13 residues. Losses at the gene ends were 8 bases for V and 8 bases for J; bases not matched to a gene: 8. Looked up from germline, CDR1 is MDHEN and CDR2 is SYDVKM. Primers: 60 Vbeta forward and 13 Jbeta reverse. Assay: immunoSEQ multiplex PCR; the TCRdb copy retains only in-frame clones and omits some. The sample lists about 160,000 clones; 82% were seen once. The sequencing input was PBMCs. The receptor was derived from a man in his fifties in good health and CMV-seropositive. The chain employs TRBV28 and TRBJ2-1; 8 bases fit TRBD2. Written as DNA, the CDR3 is TGTGCCAGCGCTAGCGGGCTAGACTATGAGCAGTTCTTC. Translation gives CASASGLDYEQFF.